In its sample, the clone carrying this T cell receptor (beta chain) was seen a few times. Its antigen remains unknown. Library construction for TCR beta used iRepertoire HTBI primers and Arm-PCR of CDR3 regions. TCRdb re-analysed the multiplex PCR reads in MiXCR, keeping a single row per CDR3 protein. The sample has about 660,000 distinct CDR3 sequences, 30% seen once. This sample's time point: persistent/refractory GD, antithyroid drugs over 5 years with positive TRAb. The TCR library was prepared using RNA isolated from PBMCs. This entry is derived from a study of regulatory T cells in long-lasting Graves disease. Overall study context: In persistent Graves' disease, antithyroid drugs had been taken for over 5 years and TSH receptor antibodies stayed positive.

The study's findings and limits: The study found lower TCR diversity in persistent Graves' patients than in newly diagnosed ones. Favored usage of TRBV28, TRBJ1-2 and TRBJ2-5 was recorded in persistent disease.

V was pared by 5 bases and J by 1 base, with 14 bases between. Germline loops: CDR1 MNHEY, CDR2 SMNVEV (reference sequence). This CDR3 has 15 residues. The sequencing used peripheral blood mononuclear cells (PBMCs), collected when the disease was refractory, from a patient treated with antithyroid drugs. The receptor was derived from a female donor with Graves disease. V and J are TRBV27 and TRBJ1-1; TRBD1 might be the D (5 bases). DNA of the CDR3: TGTGCCAGCAGTGCGGCCCTGGGGGAGAACACTGAAGCTTTCTTT. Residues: CASSAALGENTEAFF.